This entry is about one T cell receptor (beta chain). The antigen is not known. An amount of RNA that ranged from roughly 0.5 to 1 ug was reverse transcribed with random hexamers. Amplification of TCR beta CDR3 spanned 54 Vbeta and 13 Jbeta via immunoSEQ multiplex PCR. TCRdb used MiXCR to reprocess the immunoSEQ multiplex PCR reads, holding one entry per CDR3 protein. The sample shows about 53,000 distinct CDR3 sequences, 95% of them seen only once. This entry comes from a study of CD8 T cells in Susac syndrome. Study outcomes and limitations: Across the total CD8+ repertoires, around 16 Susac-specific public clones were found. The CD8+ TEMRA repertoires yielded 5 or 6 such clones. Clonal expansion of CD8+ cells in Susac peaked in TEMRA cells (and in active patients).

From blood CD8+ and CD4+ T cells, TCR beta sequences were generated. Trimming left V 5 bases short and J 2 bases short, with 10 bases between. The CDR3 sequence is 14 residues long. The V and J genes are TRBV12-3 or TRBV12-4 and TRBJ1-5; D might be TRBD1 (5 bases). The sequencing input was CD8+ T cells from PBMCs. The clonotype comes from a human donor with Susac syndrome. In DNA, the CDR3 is TGTGCCAGCAGTACAGGCGCGGGCAATCAGCCCCAGCATTTT. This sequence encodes CASSTGAGNQPQHF.